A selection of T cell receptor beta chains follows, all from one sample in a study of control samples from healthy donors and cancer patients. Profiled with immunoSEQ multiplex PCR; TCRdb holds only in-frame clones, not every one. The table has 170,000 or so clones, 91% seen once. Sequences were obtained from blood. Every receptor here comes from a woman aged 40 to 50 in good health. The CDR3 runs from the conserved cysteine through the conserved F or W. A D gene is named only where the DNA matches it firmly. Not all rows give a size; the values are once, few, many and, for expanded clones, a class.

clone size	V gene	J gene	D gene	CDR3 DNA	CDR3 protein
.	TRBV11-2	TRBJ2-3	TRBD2	TGTGCCAGCAGCTTAGGACTAGCGGGGAACACGCAGTATTTT	CASSLGLAGNTQYF
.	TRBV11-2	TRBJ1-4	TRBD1	TGTGCCAGCAGCCGTCCCGGGACAGCCGAAAAACTGTTTTTT	CASSRPGTAEKLFF
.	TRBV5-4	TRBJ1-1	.	TGTGCCAGCAGCCCTACATCCCGGGGGGGCGAAGCTTTCTTT	CASSPTSRGGEAFF
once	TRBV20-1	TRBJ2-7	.	TGCAGTGCTAGAGTGGCGGTCGAGCAGTACTTC	CSARVAVEQYF
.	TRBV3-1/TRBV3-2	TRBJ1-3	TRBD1	TGTGCCAGCAGCCGCCGGGACAGGGCGTCTGGAAACACCATATATTTT	CASSRRDRASGNTIYF
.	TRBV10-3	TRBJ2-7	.	TGTGCCATCAGTTCAGGACAGAGCTACGAGCAGTACTTC	CAISSGQSYEQYF
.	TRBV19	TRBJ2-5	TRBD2	TGTGCCAGTAGTATAGAACTAGCGGGGGGCCCCCAAGAGACCCAGTACTTC	CASSIELAGGPQETQYF
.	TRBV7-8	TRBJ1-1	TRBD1	TGTGCCAGCAGCTCACAGGGGGCCATGAACACTGAAGCTTTCTTT	CASSSQGAMNTEAFF
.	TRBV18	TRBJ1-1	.	TGTGCCAGCTCACTAGAGGCGGGGACTGAAGCTTTCTTT	CASSLEAGTEAFF
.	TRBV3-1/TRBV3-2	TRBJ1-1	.	TGTGCCAGCAGCCGATATAACATGAACACTGAAGCTTTCTTT	CASSRYNMNTEAFF
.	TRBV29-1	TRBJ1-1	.	TGCAGCGGTGGTTCGCAGCATTTTAAGAACACTGAAGCTTTCTTT	CSGGSQHFKNTEAFF
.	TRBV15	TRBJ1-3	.	TGTGCCACCAGCGGCACCGGGCTCGGAAACACCATATATTTT	CATSGTGLGNTIYF
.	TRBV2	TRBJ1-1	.	TGTGCCAGCTGTCAGACGGAGGTTGCCACTGAAGCTTTCTTT	CASCQTEVATEAFF
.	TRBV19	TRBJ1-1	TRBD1	TGTGCCAGGGACCGGGACAGGGGTAGGAACACTGAAGCTTTCTTT	CARDRDRGRNTEAFF
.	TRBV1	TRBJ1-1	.	TGCACCAGCACGGGGGGTCAGGGGAACACTGAAGCTTTCTTT	CTSTGGQGNTEAFF
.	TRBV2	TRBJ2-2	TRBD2	TGTGCCAGCAGTTTAAACCGGGGCGGGGGGGGGAACACCGGGGAGCTGTTTTTT	CASSLNRGGGGNTGELFF
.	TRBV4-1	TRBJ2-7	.	TGCGCCAGCAGCCTGCCAGGGACACGGGAGAGATACGAGCAGTACTTC	CASSLPGTRERYEQYF
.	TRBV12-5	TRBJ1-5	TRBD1	TGTGCTAGTGGTTTGGGGACAGGGATGCGTTTT	CASGLGTGMRF
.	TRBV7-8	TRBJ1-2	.	TGTGCCAGCAGCTTATCGGGGTTATATGGCTACACCTTC	CASSLSGLYGYTF
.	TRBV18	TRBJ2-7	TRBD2	TGTGCCAGCTCACCGGGGCTAGCGGGGGCCGGCTACGAGCAGTACTTC	CASSPGLAGAGYEQYF
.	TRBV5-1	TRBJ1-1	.	TGCGCCAGCAGCTTGGGGCAGGGAGGGTCTGAAGCTTTCTTT	CASSLGQGGSEAFF
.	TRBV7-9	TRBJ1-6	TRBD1	TGTGCCAGCAGCTTTGGACAGGGAAATTCACCCCTCCACTTT	CASSFGQGNSPLHF
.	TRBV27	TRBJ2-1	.	TGTGCCAGCAGTTTATGGACTCGGCGAGAGCGCAGCTCCTACAATGAGCAGTTCTTC	CASSLWTRRERSSYNEQFF
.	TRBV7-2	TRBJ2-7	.	TGTGCCAGCAGCTCGCAAATGGGTTACTACGAGCAGTACTTC	CASSSQMGYYEQYF
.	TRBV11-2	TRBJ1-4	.	TGTGCCAGCAGCGCCTCAGGAGCAACTAATGAAAAACTGTTTTTT	CASSASGATNEKLFF
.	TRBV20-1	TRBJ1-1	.	TGCAGTGCTAGTCGGCAGGGAGGCACTGAAGCTTTCTTT	CSASRQGGTEAFF
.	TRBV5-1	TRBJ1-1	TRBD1	TGCGCCAGCAGCTCGACCGGACAGGGGACGAACACTGAAGCTTTCTTT	CASSSTGQGTNTEAFF
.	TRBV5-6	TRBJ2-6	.	TGTGCCAGCAGCCGACCCTCCGGGACTGCACACTCTGGGGCCAACGTCCTGACTTTC	CASSRPSGTAHSGANVLTF
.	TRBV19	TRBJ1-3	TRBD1	TGTGCCAGTAGTCCCCTGATGGGGGACAGGATAGAAACTGGAAACACCATATATTTT	CASSPLMGDRIETGNTIYF
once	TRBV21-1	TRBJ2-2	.	TGTGCCAGCGTCGACAGGAACACCGGGGAGCTGTTTTTT	CASVDRNTGELFF
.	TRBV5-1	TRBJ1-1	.	TGCGCCAGCAGCTCAAGATTACAGGGATTCAACACTGAAGCTTTCTTT	CASSSRLQGFNTEAFF
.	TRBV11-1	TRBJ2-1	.	TGTGCCAGCAGCCAACCGAGTGGCCCCACTAATGAGCAGTTCTTC	CASSQPSGPTNEQFF
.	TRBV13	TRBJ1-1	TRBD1	TGTGCCAGCAGCCCAAGACGGACAGGGGTGAACACTGAAGCTTTCTTT	CASSPRRTGVNTEAFF
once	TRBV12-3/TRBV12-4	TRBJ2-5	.	TGTGCCAGCAGGTCGGACGGAACTACCCAGTACTTC	CASRSDGTTQYF
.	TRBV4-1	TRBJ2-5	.	TGCGCCAGCAGCCAAGTAGGGGGTAAAGAGACCCAGTACTTC	CASSQVGGKETQYF
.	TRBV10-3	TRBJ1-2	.	TGTGCCATCAGCCTCGGTTGGCAGGGTAATGGCTACACCTTC	CAISLGWQGNGYTF
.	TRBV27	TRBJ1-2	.	TGTGCCAGCAGTAGGGGGGCGACCGGCCCTGGAGTGGTTGGCTACACCTTC	CASSRGATGPGVVGYTF
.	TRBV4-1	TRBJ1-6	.	TGCGCCAGCAGCCAGGGAGGGGCGGGAAATAATTCACCCCTCCACTTT	CASSQGGAGNNSPLHF
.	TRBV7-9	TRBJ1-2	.	TGTGCCAGCAGCTCGGGATCCCTTCAAAGCTACACCTTC	CASSSGSLQSYTF
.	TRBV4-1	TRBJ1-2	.	TGCGCCAGCAGCCAAGAGTGGAGCCTCTATGGCTACACCTTC	CASSQEWSLYGYTF
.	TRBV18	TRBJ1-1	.	TGTGCCAGCTCAACTGGGAACACTGAAGCTTTCTTT	CASSTGNTEAFF
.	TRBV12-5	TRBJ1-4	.	TGTGCTAGTGGTTTGGTATCTTGGTCGAATGAAAAACTGTTTTTT	CASGLVSWSNEKLFF
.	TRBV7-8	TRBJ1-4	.	TGTGCCAGCAGCTTGGGACTGATCAATGAAAAACTGTTTTTT	CASSLGLINEKLFF